Following are 8 T cell receptor beta chains from one sample sequenced in a study of T cells after posttransplantation cyclophosphamide (TCRdb year 2016). Read against the paper, the sample's treatment or condition label means: high-dose cyclophosphamide on days +3 and +4 as single-agent GVHD prophylaxis. PTCy patients received busulfan and fludarabine conditioning, a related or unrelated marrow graft, and cyclophosphamide on days +3 and +4. Libraries came from the immunoSEQ multiplex PCR assay. TCRdb limited this immuneACCESS table to in-frame rearrangements with V and J called. A share of clones is missing; checked studies link under half to unresolved V genes, and the rest is unexplained. The sample profile shows over 8,000 clones; approximately 81% of them were found once. The top ten constitute roughly 20% of the sample. Sequenced here: PBMCs, sampled after allogeneic stem cell transplant with posttransplant cyclophosphamide. These receptors were obtained from a female patient in her forties or fifties who received an allogeneic stem cell transplant from an unrelated donor, was CMV-positive, and had no GVHD. After a transplant, the graft donor may have provided part of the T cells.

The chain carries TRBV4-2 and TRBJ2-4; a weak D match, TRBD1 (6 bases). This CDR3 contains 14 residues. The V end was cut by 3 bases, the J end by 8 bases, with 14 bases between. CDR1 and CDR2 from the germline V gene are LGHNA and YNFKEQ. The CDR3, as DNA: TGTGCCAGCAGCCAGGGTAGTGGGGGCTACATTCAGTACTTC. Translated: CASSQGSGGYIQYF.

CDR3 sequence (DNA): TGCGCCAGCAGCCTAACGCGGGGGGAAACCAATGAAAAACTGTTTTTT. This translates into CASSLTRGETNEKLFF. The chain carries TRBV4-3 and TRBJ1-4; possibly TRBD1 for D (5 bases). CDR1 is LGHNA and CDR2 is YSLEER in the germline V gene. Deletions cut 4 bases from V and 5 bases from J, with 17 bases between. The CDR3 spans 16 residues.

This chain links TRBV7-9 with TRBJ2-7; D uncertain. The CDR3 sequence is 12 residues long. With 1 base removed from V and 6 bases from J, the gap between germline ends came to 7 bases. Germline V lookup: CDR1 SEHNR, CDR2 FQNEAQ (reference sequence). CDR3 in amino acids: CASSLVTGEQYF. DNA of the CDR3: TGTGCCAGCAGCTTAGTGACGGGCGAGCAGTACTTC.

The CDR3 reads CASRDRSSGGYNEQFF. The CDR3 DNA is TGTGCCAGCAGAGACAGGTCTAGCGGGGGGTACAATGAGCAGTTCTTC. V gene TRBV6-4 combines with J gene TRBJ2-1, with TRBD2 matching over 11 bases. Germline CDR1 and CDR2: MRHNA and SNTAGT. This CDR3 region has 16 residues. Trimming at V came to 6 bases and at J to 4 bases, leaving 8 bases not matched to a gene.

This chain joins TRBV29-1 and TRBJ2-5; TRBD1 agrees at 7 bases. CDR3 length equals 13 residues. CDR1 and CDR2 (germline): SQVTM, ANQGSEA. V was pared by 8 bases and J by 4 bases, with 10 bases of the junction left unmatched. Here the CDR3 DNA reads TGCAGCACCAGGGACAGTCGGACAGAGACCCAGTACTTC. This gives the protein CSTRDSRTETQYF.

This chain joins TRBV5-6 and TRBJ2-1; a possible D gene is TRBD2 (7 bases). The CDR3 totals 18 residues. V was cut by 4 bases and J by 1 base, with 21 bases left in between. The V gene's germline CDR1 is SGHDT and CDR2 YYEEEE. As DNA, the CDR3 is TGTGCCAGCAGCGGGGAGGGGAACCCGGGGGCTTCCTACAATGAGCAGTTCTTC. Protein product: CASSGEGNPGASYNEQFF.

This rearrangement joins TRBV7-2 to TRBJ2-3; 11 bases map to TRBD2. V trimming: 5 bases; J trimming: 7 bases; junction bases outside the gene matches: 11. This CDR3 contains 16 residues. CDR1 and CDR2 (germline): SGHTA, FQGNSA. The CDR3 reads CASSPIAGGPGNTQYF. DNA for the CDR3: TGTGCCAGCAGCCCAATAGCGGGGGGGCCAGGGAATACGCAGTATTTT.

In this sample, this clone turned up once. The V and J genes are TRBV27 and TRBJ1-1; D unresolved. The CDR3 sequence is 14 residues long. Germline CDR1 MNHEY, CDR2 SMNVEV (reference sequence). V was pared by 6 bases and J by 5 bases, with 16 bases between. The CDR3 DNA sequence: TGTGCCAGCAGGAGGGCGGATGAGTGGACTGAAGCTTTCTTT. Translated, it gives CASRRADEWTEAFF.